These 10 T cell receptor beta chains originate from one sample sequenced in a study of cytomegalovirus exposure and HLA in healthy donors. The PCR had 60 Vbeta and 13 Jbeta primers. Clones were sequenced by immunoSEQ multiplex PCR, and TCRdb holds only the in-frame ones, with some missing. The sample yields approximately 110,000 clones, 74% seen once. Specimen: PBMCs. The receptors shown here come from a woman in her 50s in good health and CMV-seropositive.

The table lists this clone with a few counts. The J gene is TRBJ1-2, the V gene TRBV5-5, with D possibly matching TRBD1 (6 bases). V lost 0 bases, J lost 8 bases, and 20 bases lay in between. The CDR3 has 16 amino acids. Germline lookup yields CDR1 SGHKS and CDR2 YYEKEE (reference sequence). The CDR3 is CASSLGRGGNSGGYTF. As DNA, the CDR3 is TGTGCCAGCAGCTTGGGAAGAGGGGGTAATTCGGGAGGCTACACCTTC.

The CDR3 loop is CASTSRGGQKYGYTF. The CDR3, as DNA: TGTGCCAGCACCAGCCGGGGGGGGCAGAAATATGGCTACACCTTC. The rearrangement links TRBV28 to TRBJ1-2; tentative D call: TRBD1 (6 bases). The CDR3 is 15 amino acids. V lost 7 bases, J lost 5 bases, and 20 bases lay in between. Germline CDR1 reads MDHEN; CDR2 reads SYDVKM.

The rearrangement joins TRBV6-5 to TRBJ1-1; D gene unclear. Germline V gives CDR1 MNHEY, CDR2 SVGAGI. The CDR3 has 13 residues. The V gene lost 6 bases and the J gene lost 8 bases, with 16 bases spanning the gap. CDR3 residues: CASSHDERQEAFF. CDR3 DNA: TGTGCCAGCAGCCACGATGAGAGGCAAGAAGCTTTCTTT.

This sequence joins TRBV7-8 and TRBJ2-1, with TRBD2 matching 11 bases. Looked up from germline, CDR1 is SGHVS and CDR2 is FQNEAQ. After removal of 3 bases from V and 6 bases from J, the junction contained 4 bases not matched to a gene. The CDR3 is made up of 15 amino acids. The CDR3 spells CASSFSGGDVNEQFF. The CDR3 DNA is TGTGCCAGCAGCTTTAGCGGGGGGGATGTCAATGAGCAGTTCTTC.

This clone was seen once. The rearrangement links TRBV9 to TRBJ2-2, with TRBD2 matching 9 bases. This CDR3 comprises 15 residues. V was clipped by 0 bases and J by 9 bases; unmatched bases: 6. Germline V gene sequence: CDR1 SGDLS, CDR2 YYNGEE. CDR3 nucleotides: TGTGCCAGCAGCGTAGGAGGAGCGGGGGGCAGGGAGCTGTTTTTT. This encodes CASSVGGAGGRELFF.

The rearrangement uses TRBV6-5 and TRBJ2-1; 10 nucleotides line up with TRBD2. J lost 6 bases, V lost 1 base, and 6 bases had no gene match. This CDR3 spans 16 amino acids. Germline V gene data show CDR1 as MNHEY and CDR2 as SVGAGI. The CDR3 region has the DNA TGTGCCAGCAGTTACTGGAGCGGGGGGGCCACCAATGAGCAGTTCTTC. This gives the protein CASSYWSGGATNEQFF.

The V gene is TRBV2, the J gene TRBJ1-1, with 8 bases that match TRBD1. Trimming cost V 2 bases and J 10 bases; bases outside gene matches: 9. This CDR3 region has 14 residues. The germline V gene encodes CDR1 SNHLY and CDR2 FYNNEI. The DNA of the CDR3 is TGTGCCAGCAGTGAAATCGGGACAGGCCCCCCAGCTTTCTTT. As protein: CASSEIGTGPPAFF. Full variable domain (rest looked up from reference TRBV2 and TRBJ1-1): EPEVTQTPSHQVTQMGQEVILRCVPISNHLYFYWYRQILGQKVEFLVSFYNNEISEKSEIFDDQFSVERPDGSNFTLKIRSTKLEDSAMYFCASSEIGTGPPAFFGQGTRLTVV.

The rearrangement links TRBV30 to TRBJ1-2; unclear D gene. Deletions cut 1 base from V and 5 bases from J, with 8 bases between. CDR3 length: 12 residues. Looked up from germline, CDR1 is GTSNPN and CDR2 is SVGIG (reference sequence). The CDR3 region has the DNA TGTGCCTGGAGTGGGGTCGGGTATGGCTACACCTTC. Translating it yields CAWSGVGYGYTF.

The genes are TRBV5-4 and TRBJ2-5; D possibly corresponds to TRBD2 (5 bases). Germline V gene data show CDR1 as SGHNT and CDR2 as YYREEE (reference sequence). This CDR3 region has 12 residues. Trimming stripped 10 bases from V and 2 bases from J, with 12 bases between. The CDR3 protein is CAGGQLQETQYF. The CDR3 DNA follows: TGTGCCGGAGGTCAGTTACAAGAGACCCAGTACTTC.

The chain carries TRBV6-7 and TRBJ1-6; D remains unclear. TRBV6-7 is given ORF status, its function remaining uncertain. This CDR3 region has 21 residues. Trimming removed 6 bases at V and 0 bases at J, with 27 bases between. CDR3 sequence (DNA): TGTGCCAGCAGCCCCCAATTTGGGAGCTTAGGACGGAGCTCCTATAATTCACCCCTCCACTTT. Translation gives CASSPQFGSLGRSSYNSPLHF.